The present TCR beta chain was sequenced within a study of human T cells and chemical hapten exposure (dated by TCRdb to about 2021). For context, the study as a whole: For sensitization, 2% DPC in acetone was applied to a roughly 2 cm by roughly 2 cm area of upper inner arm skin. Throughout the roughly 23-week study period, patients were also given weekly therapeutic DPC doses on the scalp. Patch testing on the upper back used Finn chambers containing 0.01% DPC, with scoring done after 6 days according to International Contact Dermatitis Research Group standards. The patient cohort, mostly female, included alopecia areata with under or over 50% scalp involvement, alopecia totalis and alopecia universalis. Libraries were combined into a pool for sequencing, and differences in TCR yield between samples came mainly from small differences in library volumes within the pool. The study tracked peripheral blood TCR repertoire changes in vivo during primary and secondary sensitization to the hapten diphenylcyclopropenone (DPC) in alopecia patients. Patient blood was sampled pre-sensitization (week 0) and at 2, 6 and about 24 weeks after DPC sensitization. Approximately 28 alopecia patients provided blood for TCR sequencing at one to four time points (pre-sensitization, 2, 6 and 24 weeks).

For this chain, trimming is 6 bases at the V end and 4 bases at the J end, and the number of junction bases without a gene match is 6. Spanning cysteine to phenylalanine, the CDR3 consists of 13 amino acids. Of all the DNA, just the CDR3 is kept, 39 bases in frame from base 1. CDR1 and CDR2 were assigned from the germline V gene as MNHEY and SVGEGT. What this sample's time point label stands for: patch test 3, about 24 weeks after DPC sensitization. The meaning of the sample's treatment or condition label: therapeutic diphenylcyclopropenone sensitization with weekly scalp DPC. At each patch-test visit, blood was drawn before the patch test was applied. To be eligible, patients had to be aged 18 to 70, diagnosed with alopecia and judged suitable for DPC therapy, while pregnant patients were excluded. Unfractionated whole blood was collected in Tempus Blood RNA tubes, and total RNA was extracted from that blood.

Libraries were built with RACE. Sequenced on a NextSeq 500. Library preparation attached unique molecular identifiers to individual cDNA molecules for quantitative, reproducible TCR counting. Each blood RNA sample was used to sequence both TCR alpha and TCR beta chains. As for the authors' bioinformatics: A median of roughly 98,000 TCRs per sample was observed, with a range of about 23,224 to 690,600. V, J and CDR3 annotation of the TCR reads was carried out using the Decombinator software suite. To make PS versus PT1 abundance plots, every sample was subsampled to the same number of TCRs (28,000). Expanded TCRs were defined as absent before sensitization and observed at least eight times at the 2-week time point. TCRdb trimmed public reads at Q25 via fastp, called clones via MiXCR and kept in-frame beta chains. Every entry covers one CDR3 protein and lists the most common genes and DNA from its rows. The V and J calls shown here were made by TCRdb, not taken from the authors' results. The sample table holds around 150,000 distinct CDR3 sequences, of which 25% to 30% were seen once. Of the sample, 2.1% is held by the ten largest clones.

This clonotype showed up just a few times. The antigen this receptor binds is unknown. Qualities for individual bases were not recorded, and no much larger clone is one base off. Study-level results and caveats: Patch test score correlated positively with the number of PT1 expanded TCRs, reaching significance at thresholds 8, 16 and 32 but not at 4. The number of TCRs above 1 in 1000 frequency did not change with DPC sensitization; there was no evidence of global repertoire structure alterations. Significantly more large CDR3 similarity clusters were formed by expanded TCRs than by pre-sensitization or healthy control sets, consistent with antigen-driven responses. All patients had alopecia, a presumed autoimmune disease, so their immune response might differ from that of healthy individuals. After repeated subsampling, changes were observed in the strength of the expansion versus patch-test correlation and in the threshold at which the correlation became significant.

The sequence was collected from a woman under 30 with alopecia areata. Some clones in this sample may be carry-over from other donors' samples. The sequenced sample was whole blood, obtained in connection with sensitization to the hapten diphenylcyclopropenone (DPC). The rearrangement combines TRBV6-2 or TRBV6-3 with TRBJ2-7, with 7 junctional bases fitting TRBD1. The CDR3 protein: CASRPTGFYEQYF. The bases are TGTGCCAGCAGACCGACAGGGTTTTACGAGCAGTACTTC.